The TCR beta chain under discussion was sequenced for a study of blood T cells in healthy people across ages. Regarding the study as a whole: Greater diversity and more naive CD4+ cells were seen in long-lived donors than in aged donors.

Remarks on this clonotype: The antigen is undetermined. One end of the junction does not line up with germline, which may come from a read error.

From germline, CDR1 is SQVTM and CDR2 ANQGSEA. The CDR3 covers 12 residues. The second PCR ran about 6 to 11 cycles with a sample-barcoded 5' primer and J-beta primers. Each cDNA was tagged by a template-switch adaptor containing 12 random nucleotides. TCRdb recomputed calls from the 5' RACE reads with MiXCR, one row per CDR3 protein. The sample includes 850,000 to 1,000,000 distinct CDR3 sequences, about 48% seen only once; the top ten take over 10%. V gene TRBV29-1 combines with J gene TRBJ1-2; D not resolved. The TCR originated in a man aged 25-45 years in good health. Sequenced input: blood. In nucleotides, the CDR3 is TGCTGCGTTCTAGCCTTCAGGTTTGGCTACACCTTC. Its protein is CCVLAFRFGYTF.